This is a list of T cell receptor beta chains from one sample in a study of blood T cell repertoires in COVID-19. The table came from immunoSEQ multiplex PCR; TCRdb's copy has only in-frame clones and leaves some out. The sample lists tens of thousands of clones, around 92% occurring once. Material for sequencing was peripheral blood. Receptor source: a man aged 50 or older with active COVID-19. CDR3s include the opening cysteine and the closing phenylalanine or tryptophan. The D gene is left open where the match is weak. Some rows mark clone size as missing; the rest say once, few, many or name a class of expanded clone.

j_call clone_size d_call v_call cdr3_nt cdr3_aa
TRBJ2-7 . . TRBV7-2 TGTGCCAGCAGCTTACCCCCGCGATCCTACGAGCAGTACTTC CASSLPPRSYEQYF
TRBJ1-5 . TRBD1 TRBV5-8 TGTGTCAGTATTGGACAGGGGAGCAATCAGCCCCAGCATTTT CVSIGQGSNQPQHF
TRBJ2-2 . TRBD2 TRBV7-3 TGTGCCAGCAGCTTAACAGCAAGCGGGGGGACCGGGGAGCTGTTTTTT CASSLTASGGTGELFF
TRBJ2-4 . . TRBV7-2 TGTGCCAGCAGCGCAAGGGGGTCGTGGGCCAAAAACATTCAGTACTTC CASSARGSWAKNIQYF
TRBJ2-6 . TRBD1 TRBV7-6 TGTGCCAGCAGGCCTCGGTGGCAGGGGGCGATAGGGGCCAACGTCCTGACTTTC CASRPRWQGAIGANVLTF
TRBJ2-5 . . TRBV4-1 TGCGCCAGCAGCCAAGTTGAGGAATCGATGGAGACCCAGTACTTC CASSQVEESMETQYF
TRBJ1-6 few TRBD1 TRBV7-9 TGTGCCAGCAGCTTAGACGGGACAGGGTCATCACCCCTCCACTTT CASSLDGTGSSPLHF
TRBJ2-5 . . TRBV7-3 TGTGCCAGCAGCTTCCGGGGATCTGAGACCCAGTACTTC CASSFRGSETQYF
TRBJ2-7 . . TRBV4-1 TGCGCCAGCAGCCAAGATCCGGACGAGCAGTACTTC CASSQDPDEQYF
TRBJ1-2 . TRBD1 TRBV5-1 TGCGCCAGCAGCCCGGGGACAGCCTCCAGGAACTATGGCTACACCTTC CASSPGTASRNYGYTF
TRBJ2-7 . . TRBV7-9 TGTGCCAGCAGTACAGGGAGGGCTTACGAGCAGTACTTC CASSTGRAYEQYF
TRBJ2-7 few TRBD2 TRBV7-8 TGTGCCAGCAGCTTAGCGCTAGCGGGGGTCCTAGACGAGCAGTACTTC CASSLALAGVLDEQYF
TRBJ2-5 . . TRBV18 TGTGCCAGCTCACCACGCGCACTAGGAGAGACCCAGTACTTC CASSPRALGETQYF
TRBJ2-1 . TRBD2 TRBV6-4 TGTGCCAGCAGTGCTGCTAGCGGGGTAAACAATGAGCAGTTCTTC CASSAASGVNNEQFF
TRBJ2-7 . . TRBV5-1 TGCGCCAGCAGCCGGGACTCTGGACCCTACGAGCAGTACTTC CASSRDSGPYEQYF
TRBJ1-5 . TRBD1 TRBV5-1 TGCGCCAGCAGCTCGACAGGGGGTAAGGATCAGCCCCAGCATTTT CASSSTGGKDQPQHF
TRBJ1-5 . . TRBV29-1 TGCAGCGTTGCTAATAGCAATCAGCCCCAGCATTTT CSVANSNQPQHF
TRBJ2-1 . . TRBV7-9 TGTGCCAGCAGCTTATTTGGTAGCGCAAACAATGAGCAGTTCTTC CASSLFGSANNEQFF
TRBJ1-2 . . TRBV25-1 TGTGCCAGCAGTGCGTCGGGACAATATGGCTACACCTTC CASSASGQYGYTF
TRBJ1-5 . . TRBV28 TGTGCCAGCAGTACGACAGTGTATAGCAATCAGCCCCAGCATTTT CASSTTVYSNQPQHF
TRBJ1-3 . . TRBV28 TGTGCCAGCAGCGACACCTACTCTGGAAACACCATATATTTT CASSDTYSGNTIYF
TRBJ2-1 . . TRBV1 TGCACCAGTCCTTGGCGGGAAACCTACAATGAGCAGTTCTTC CTSPWRETYNEQFF
TRBJ2-4 . . TRBV28 TGTGCCAGCAGTTTATGGCTCGGGGGTCAGGCCGTGGGAAACATTCAGTACTTC CASSLWLGGQAVGNIQYF
TRBJ2-7 . TRBD2 TRBV6-6 TGTGCCAGCAGTCCCCCCCTTTTCCGGGAGGGTGAGTACGAGCAGTACTTC CASSPPLFREGEYEQYF
TRBJ2-1 . . TRBV7-2 TGTGCCAGCAGCTTCCCGGGACTCCCTACCCGTATCTCCTACAATGAGCAGTTCTTC CASSFPGLPTRISYNEQFF
TRBJ2-2 . . TRBV3-1/TRBV3-2 TGTGCCAGCAGCCAATTGGCTAGGACCGGGGAGCTGTTTTTT CASSQLARTGELFF
TRBJ1-1 once TRBD1 TRBV24-1 TGTGCCACCAGTGACCGCGGGACAGGGAAAGCTTTCTTT CATSDRGTGKAFF
TRBJ2-1 . TRBD2 TRBV19 TGTGCCAGTAGTATCACCGCTAGCGGCGGAGGAAATGAGCAGTTCTTC CASSITASGGGNEQFF
TRBJ2-7 medium-sized . TRBV3-1/TRBV3-2 TGTGCCAGCAGCCAAGGCGCGGGATCCTACGAGCAGTACTTC CASSQGAGSYEQYF